This record concerns one T cell receptor (beta chain) sequence. The PCR ran on 60 Vbeta and 13 Jbeta primers. Generated by immunoSEQ multiplex PCR, the TCRdb table keeps only in-frame clones and is missing some. Found here are about 170,000 clones, about 73% of them singletons; the top ten hold under 15%. This sample was included in a study of cytomegalovirus exposure and HLA in healthy donors. J was trimmed by 6 bases and V by 0 bases; bases with no gene match: 6. Germline V gene sequence: CDR1 SGHRS, CDR2 YFSETQ. CDR3 length equals 15 residues. The chain combines TRBV5-1 with TRBJ1-5, with 7 positions matching TRBD1. The receptor was derived from a woman aged 50 to 60 in good health and CMV-seropositive. The sequenced sample consisted of PBMCs. The CDR3 coding sequence is TGCGCCAGCAGCTTGGAGGGGGCTTCGGTTCAGCCCCAGCATTTT. This encodes CASSLEGASVQPQHF.